One and the same sample provided the 29 T cell receptor beta chains below, sequenced in a study of cytomegalovirus exposure and HLA in healthy donors. The PCR ran on 60 Vbeta and 13 Jbeta primers. The data were produced by immunoSEQ multiplex PCR, yet TCRdb's version contains in-frame clones alone and is incomplete. In the table there are about 100,000 clones, roughly 70% of which are singletons. Sequencing was performed on PBMCs. The source is a woman younger than 30 in good health and CMV-seropositive.

The count of this clone is one. The rearrangement joins TRBV5-6 to TRBJ2-7, with TRBD1 matching 8 bases. The CDR3 has 13 residues. CDR1 is SGHDT, CDR2 YYEEEE, per germline. Trimming cost V 3 bases and J 5 bases; bases outside gene matches: 4. CDR3 sequence: CASSSDRGDEQYF. CDR3 coding DNA: TGTGCCAGCAGCTCCGACAGGGGAGACGAGCAGTACTTC.

This sequence joins TRBV7-3 and TRBJ2-1; D unresolved. The CDR3 loop spans 14 amino acids. Trimming left V 1 base short and J 4 bases short, with 8 bases between. Per germline, CDR1 SGHTA and CDR2 FQGTGA. The CDR3 nucleotides are TGTGCCAGCAGCTTAATAGGAGATTACAATGAGCAGTTCTTC. Its translation is CASSLIGDYNEQFF. Looking up the rest from reference TRBV7-3 and TRBJ2-1 gives the full variable domain: GAGVSQTPSNKVTEKGKYVELRCDPISGHTALYWYRQSLGQGPEFLIYFQGTGAADDSGLPNDRFFAVRPEGSVSTLKIQRTERGDSAVYLCASSLIGDYNEQFFGPGTRLTVL.

Only one count was recorded for this clone. This CDR3 is missing its conserved last phenylalanine or tryptophan, likely due to a read error. The chain has TRBV7-2 and TRBJ1-1, with D hard to call. Germline CDR1 and CDR2: SGHTA and FQGNSA. The CDR3 spans 14 residues. Trimming removed 1 base at V and 3 bases at J, with 9 bases between. The CDR3: CASSLGLRDTEAFL. The CDR3 coding sequence is TGTGCCAGCAGCTTAGGGCTTCGGGACACTGAAGCTTTCCTT.

V usage is TRBV5-1 and J usage is TRBJ2-3; D uncertain. Trimming removed 3 bases at V and 1 base at J, with 3 bases between. Germline V CDR1 and CDR2: SGHRS, YFSETQ. The CDR3 spans 12 residues. The CDR3 here is CASSSGTDTQYF. DNA of the CDR3: TGCGCCAGCAGCTCGGGCACAGATACGCAGTATTTT.

As to this clone: This same CDR3 is encoded by further DNA sequences in the sample. This chain connects TRBV5-4 to TRBJ1-2, with 9 bases that match TRBD1. V gave up 7 bases and J gave up 8 bases; unmatched junction bases: 9. CDR1 and CDR2 (germline): SGHNT, YYREEE (reference sequence). This CDR3 is built from 13 residues. CDR3 region: CASLPDRGVGYTF. For the CDR3, the DNA is TGTGCCAGCCTTCCGGACAGGGGTGTCGGCTACACCTTC. The full variable domain, in which reference TRBV5-4 and TRBJ1-2 provide the parts outside the CDR3, is ETGVTQSPTHLIKTRGQQVTLRCSSQSGHNTVSWYQQALGQGPQFIFQYYREEENGRGNFPPRFSGLQFPNYSSELNVNALELDDSALYLCASLPDRGVGYTFGSGTRLTVV.

The chain uses TRBV28 and TRBJ2-7; possible D gene TRBD2, 6 bases. Per germline, CDR1 MDHEN and CDR2 SYDVKM. V lost 8 bases, J lost 8 bases, and 16 bases lay in between. The CDR3 runs 12 residues. The chain's CDR3 is CASGRERYKQYF. The CDR3 bases are TGTGCCAGCGGTCGGGAGAGGTACAAGCAGTACTTC.

This clone was counted only a few times. This rearrangement joins TRBV18 to TRBJ2-2; weak D call: TRBD1 (5 bases). With 3 bases removed from V and 1 base from J, the gap between germline ends came to 9 bases. This CDR3 comprises 15 residues. Germline assignment: CDR1 KGHSH and CDR2 LQKENI. CDR3 residues: CASSPMDKNTGELFF. The DNA of the CDR3 is TGTGCCAGCTCACCCATGGACAAGAACACCGGGGAGCTGTTTTTT. The entire variable domain, with the rest obtained from reference TRBV18 and TRBJ2-2, is as follows: NAGVMQNPRHLVRRRGQEARLRCSPMKGHSHVYWYRQLPEEGLKFMVYLQKENIIDESGMPKERFSAEFPKEGPSILRIQQVVRGDSAAYFCASSPMDKNTGELFFGEGSRLTVL.

In this sample, this clone turned up a few times. The chain recombines TRBV30 with TRBJ1-5; D possibly corresponds to TRBD1 (6 bases). V was trimmed by 4 bases and J by 4 bases, leaving 8 bases between them. Germline V gives CDR1 GTSNPN, CDR2 SVGIG (reference sequence). The CDR3 is 12 amino acids. CDR3 region: CAWNRVNQPQHF. In DNA form, the CDR3 reads TGTGCCTGGAACAGGGTAAATCAGCCCCAGCATTTT.

The chain recombines TRBV28 with TRBJ1-5; TRBD1 is a possible D gene (5 bases). This CDR3 is 16 amino acids long. Germline V lookup: CDR1 MDHEN, CDR2 SYDVKM. Trimming shortened V by 6 bases and J by 1 base, and 16 bases separated the two germline ends. The CDR3 nucleotides read TGTGCCAGCAGCGTCCAGGGTCCCCTCAGCAATCAGCCCCAGCATTTT. Translated: CASSVQGPLSNQPQHF.

J is TRBJ2-7 and V is TRBV6-5, with D possibly being TRBD1 (5 bases). The CDR3 runs 13 residues. With 2 bases removed from V and 5 bases from J, the gap between germline ends came to 10 bases. Germline V gene sequence: CDR1 MNHEY, CDR2 SVGAGI. CDR3 DNA sequence: TGTGCCAGCAGTTACAACAGGTTACACGAGCAGTACTTC. Translating it yields CASSYNRLHEQYF.

With respect to this clone: The sample carries other DNA sequences with the same CDR3. J is TRBJ2-7 and V is TRBV5-1, with 9 bases fitting TRBD2. The J segment lost 0 bases and the V segment lost 0 bases, leaving 10 bases of the junction unmatched. CDR1 and CDR2 (germline): SGHRS, YFSETQ. This CDR3 region has 18 residues. The CDR3: CASSLGGLAGRSSYEQYF. CDR3 DNA sequence: TGCGCCAGCAGCTTGGGGGGGCTAGCGGGACGGAGCTCCTACGAGCAGTACTTC.

The gene calls are TRBV28 and TRBJ2-2; D unclear. Germline V gene sequence: CDR1 MDHEN, CDR2 SYDVKM. V shed 3 bases and J shed 1 base, with 3 bases lying between them. CDR3 size: 13 residues. This chain's CDR3 is CASSFRNTGELFF. The CDR3 DNA reads as TGTGCCAGCAGTTTCAGGAACACCGGGGAGCTGTTTTTT.

The J gene is TRBJ2-2, the V gene TRBV2; D gene unclear. Trimming shortened V by 0 bases and J by 6 bases, and 17 bases separated the two germline ends. CDR3 length equals 17 residues. CDR1 is SNHLY and CDR2 is FYNNEI in the germline V gene. The CDR3 here is CASSEAREFFVPGELFF. The CDR3 DNA follows: TGTGCCAGCAGTGAAGCGCGCGAGTTCTTCGTGCCCGGGGAGCTGTTTTTT. Full variable domain (rest looked up from reference TRBV2 and TRBJ2-2): EPEVTQTPSHQVTQMGQEVILRCVPISNHLYFYWYRQILGQKVEFLVSFYNNEISEKSEIFDDQFSVERPDGSNFTLKIRSTKLEDSAMYFCASSEAREFFVPGELFFGEGSRLTVL.

The chain links TRBV6-5 to TRBJ1-1, with TRBD1 as a possible D gene (5 bases). Trimming stripped 10 bases from V and 3 bases from J, with 15 bases between. The CDR3 length is 13 residues. Germline CDR1 is MNHEY and CDR2 is SVGAGI. The CDR3 coding sequence is TGTGCCACCATGTCAGGGACTGACACTGAAGCTTTCTTT. Its translation is CATMSGTDTEAFF.

The sample holds one count of this clone. The genes are TRBV27 and TRBJ2-3, with TRBD1 matching 9 bases. V was clipped by 4 bases and J by 1 base; unmatched bases: 6. CDR3 length: 16 amino acids. Looked up from germline, CDR1 is MNHEY and CDR2 is SMNVEV (reference sequence). DNA of the CDR3: TGTGCCAGCAGTTCCGGGACAGGGTTTCGCACAGATACGCAGTATTTT. It codes for CASSSGTGFRTDTQYF.

The chain combines TRBV5-1 with TRBJ2-7; maybe TRBD1 (6 bases). The CDR3 extends over 12 amino acids. The germline gives CDR1 SGHRS, CDR2 YFSETQ. Trimming stripped 0 bases from V and 7 bases from J, with 8 bases between. Here the CDR3 reads CASSLGGLEQYF. The CDR3 DNA reads TGCGCCAGCAGCTTGGGGGGGCTGGAGCAGTACTTC. Complete variable domain (other parts from reference TRBV5-1 and TRBJ2-7): KAGVTQTPRYLIKTRGQQVTLSCSPISGHRSVSWYQQTPGQGLQFLFEYFSETQRNKGNFPGRFSGRQFSNSRSEMNVSTLELGDSALYLCASSLGGLEQYFGPGTRLTVT.

The gene calls are TRBV7-3 and TRBJ2-7; D perhaps matches TRBD2 (6 bases). The CDR3 spans 13 residues. Germline V gene sequence: CDR1 SGHTA, CDR2 FQGTGA. Trimming shortened V by 5 bases and J by 2 bases, and 10 bases separated the two germline ends. The CDR3 sequence is CASSPGTPYEQYF. The CDR3 DNA reads as TGTGCCAGCAGCCCAGGGACTCCCTACGAGCAGTACTTC.

This chain connects TRBV30 to TRBJ2-3, with D possibly being TRBD1 (5 bases). This CDR3 has 15 amino acids. V was pared by 3 bases and J by 1 base, with 14 bases between. Germline V gene lookup returns CDR1 GTSNPN and CDR2 SVGIG (reference sequence). The CDR3 is CAWSVAGWGTDTQYF. CDR3 coding DNA: TGTGCCTGGAGCGTGGCAGGGTGGGGCACAGATACGCAGTATTTT.

V usage is TRBV18 and J usage is TRBJ2-7; TRBD1 matches 7 bases. Germline V gene lookup returns CDR1 KGHSH and CDR2 LQKENI. The V and J ends lost 1 base and 3 bases, in that order; junction bases with no gene match: 0. The CDR3 contains 13 residues. CDR3 sequence reads: CASSPRDSYEQYF. As DNA, the CDR3 is TGTGCCAGCTCACCACGGGACAGCTACGAGCAGTACTTC.

The genes are TRBV7-3 and TRBJ2-1, with 10 bases matching TRBD1. There are 16 residues in the CDR3. V lost 5 bases and J lost 0; bases outside the gene matches: 4. Germline CDR1 reads SGHTA; CDR2 reads FQGTGA. The CDR3 spells CASSPDRGHSYNEQFF. Here the CDR3 DNA reads TGTGCCAGCAGCCCCGACAGGGGGCACTCCTACAATGAGCAGTTCTTC.

V usage is TRBV19 and J usage is TRBJ2-2; 8 bases are a match to TRBD2. The CDR3 extends over 18 amino acids. V lost 3 bases, J lost 1 base, and 10 bases stayed unmatched. Per the germline V gene, CDR1 is LNHDA and CDR2 is SQIVND (reference sequence). CDR3 sequence reads: CASSISGMTSENTGELFF. The CDR3 coding sequence is TGTGCCAGTAGTATCTCCGGGATGACTAGCGAGAACACCGGGGAGCTGTTTTTT.

A few counts support this clone. This rearrangement joins TRBV28 to TRBJ2-7; TRBD2 aligns across 12 bases. V shed 7 bases, J shed 4 bases, and the junction held 11 bases outside the gene matches. CDR3 size: 16 residues. CDR1 and CDR2 (germline): MDHEN, SYDVKM. The CDR3 here is CASNDPSGRGEYEQYF. The CDR3 nucleotides read TGTGCCAGCAACGACCCTAGCGGGAGGGGGGAGTACGAGCAGTACTTC.

The rearrangement links TRBV6-5 to TRBJ1-1, with a tentative D call TRBD1 (6 bases). The CDR3 is 15 residues long. Germline-derived CDR1 and CDR2 are MNHEY and SVGAGI. With 6 bases removed from V and 1 base from J, the gap between germline ends came to 15 bases. The CDR3 protein is CASRYGDRRNTEAFF. The CDR3, as DNA: TGTGCCAGCAGATACGGAGACAGGAGGAACACTGAAGCTTTCTTT.

The V call is TRBV7-3, the J call TRBJ1-1, with D possibly being TRBD1 (5 bases). Germline CDR1 is SGHTA and CDR2 is FQGTGA. V gave up 2 bases and J gave up 6 bases, with 16 bases separating them. The CDR3 consists of 15 residues. Here the CDR3 DNA reads TGTGCCAGCAGCTTACAACAGGATATACGGTCTGAAGCTTTCTTT. This sequence encodes CASSLQQDIRSEAFF.

The V and J genes are TRBV10-3 and TRBJ2-7; D possibly corresponds to TRBD1 (6 bases). This CDR3 spans 17 amino acids. Germline assignment: CDR1 ENHRY and CDR2 SYGVKD. The V gene lost 5 bases and the J gene lost 0 bases, with 20 bases spanning the gap. This CDR3 reads CAISKVATGIASYEQYF. In nucleotides, the CDR3 is TGTGCCATCAGTAAAGTGGCCACAGGGATTGCCTCCTACGAGCAGTACTTC.

This chain uses TRBV27 with TRBJ2-7; TRBD1 matches at 12 bases. Germline-derived CDR1 and CDR2 are MNHEY and SMNVEV (reference sequence). With V trimmed by 6 bases and J by 4 bases, 7 bases remained unmatched. The CDR3 has 15 amino acids. CDR3 nucleotides: TGTGCCAGCAGCTACGGGACAGGGGGCATGTACGAGCAGTACTTC. Protein product: CASSYGTGGMYEQYF.

This chain joins TRBV27 and TRBJ1-2; tentative D call: TRBD1 (5 bases). V was trimmed by 2 bases and J by 5 bases, leaving 12 bases between them. The germline V gene encodes CDR1 MNHEY and CDR2 SMNVEV (reference sequence). This CDR3 has 14 amino acids. The CDR3 loop is CASSLTAEGYGYTF. CDR3 in DNA: TGTGCCAGCAGTTTAACCGCGGAGGGGTATGGCTACACCTTC.

The chain recombines TRBV11-2 with TRBJ2-1; the match to TRBD2 covers 13 bases. In germline, CDR1 is SGHAT, CDR2 FQNNGV. The CDR3 has 15 residues. V shed 6 bases and J 9 bases; nucleotides not matched to a gene: 8. The CDR3 is CASSSTSGRAGEQFF. CDR3 nucleotide sequence: TGTGCCAGCAGTTCCACTAGCGGGAGGGCAGGTGAGCAGTTCTTC.

The genes are TRBV4-1 and TRBJ2-7; D remains unclear. The CDR3 length is 14 residues. V lost 3 bases, J lost 6 bases, and 15 bases lay in between. Germline CDR1 MGHRA, CDR2 YSYEKL. CDR3 amino acids: CASSQENGISEQYF. For the CDR3, the DNA is TGCGCCAGCAGCCAGGAGAACGGAATCAGCGAGCAGTACTTC.